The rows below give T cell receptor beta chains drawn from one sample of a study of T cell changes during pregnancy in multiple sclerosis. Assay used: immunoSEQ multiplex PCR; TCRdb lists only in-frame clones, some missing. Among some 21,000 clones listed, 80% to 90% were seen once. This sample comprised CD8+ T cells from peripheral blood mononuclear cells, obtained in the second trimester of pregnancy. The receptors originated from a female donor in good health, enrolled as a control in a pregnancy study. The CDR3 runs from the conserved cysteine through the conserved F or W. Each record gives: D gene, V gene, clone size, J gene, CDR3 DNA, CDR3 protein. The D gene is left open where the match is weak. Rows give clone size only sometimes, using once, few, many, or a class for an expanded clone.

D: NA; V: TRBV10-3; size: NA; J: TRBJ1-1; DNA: TGTGCCATCAGCCAGGGTGGAGGGACTGAAGCTTTCTTT; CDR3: CAISQGGGTEAFF
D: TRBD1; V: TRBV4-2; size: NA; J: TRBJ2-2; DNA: TGTGCCAGCAGCCAAGAGGGACAGGTCACCGGGGAGCTGTTTTTT; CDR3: CASSQEGQVTGELFF
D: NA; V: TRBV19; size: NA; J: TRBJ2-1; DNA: TGTGCCAGTGGCAACAATGAGCAGTTCTTC; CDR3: CASGNNEQFF
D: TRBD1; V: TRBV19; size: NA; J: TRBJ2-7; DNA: TGTGCCAGTAGTATAGGGACAGGGGACTACGAGCAGTACTTC; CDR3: CASSIGTGDYEQYF
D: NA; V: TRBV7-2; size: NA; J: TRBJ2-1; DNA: TGTGCCAGCAGCTTAGCCGGGTGGGCAGGGCCTTACAATGAGCAGTTCTTC; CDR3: CASSLAGWAGPYNEQFF
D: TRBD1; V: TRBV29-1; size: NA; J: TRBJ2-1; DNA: TGCAGCGTTGATGATGGACAGGGCTGGAATGAGCAGTTCTTC; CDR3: CSVDDGQGWNEQFF
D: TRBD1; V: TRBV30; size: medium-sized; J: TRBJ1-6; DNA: TGTGCCTGGAGTCCCGGGACAGCATCTTCACCCCTCCACTTT; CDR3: CAWSPGTASSPLHF
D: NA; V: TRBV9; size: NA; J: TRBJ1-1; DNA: TGTGCCAGCAGCGTAGTTGCGGCACCAAACACTGAAGCTTTCTTT; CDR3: CASSVVAAPNTEAFF
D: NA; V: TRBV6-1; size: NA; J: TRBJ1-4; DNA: TGTGCCAGCAGTGAAATCGGGGGAACTAATGAAAAACTGTTTTTT; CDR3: CASSEIGGTNEKLFF
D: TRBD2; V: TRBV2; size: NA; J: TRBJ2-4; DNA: TGTGCCAGCAGTGCCAGCGGGGGGGTAAACATTCAGTACTTC; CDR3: CASSASGGVNIQYF
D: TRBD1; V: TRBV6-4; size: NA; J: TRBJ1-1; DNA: TGTGCCAGCAGTGAGGGGACAGGGGGACATGAAGCTTTCTTT; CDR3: CASSEGTGGHEAFF
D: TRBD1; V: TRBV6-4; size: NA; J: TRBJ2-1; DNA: TGTGCCAGCAGTGCATCAGGGGGCGAGCATGAGCAGTTCTTC; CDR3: CASSASGGEHEQFF
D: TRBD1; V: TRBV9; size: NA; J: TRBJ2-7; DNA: TGTGCCAGCAGCGTAGCCAGGGGGTACGAGCAGTACTTC; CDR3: CASSVARGYEQYF
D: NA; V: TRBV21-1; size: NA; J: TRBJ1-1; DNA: TGTGCCAGCAGCACCCGGGGGAGCACTGAAGCTTTCTTT; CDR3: CASSTRGSTEAFF
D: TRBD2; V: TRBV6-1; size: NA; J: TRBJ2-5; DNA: TGTGCCAGCAGTGAAGCTACACTAGCGGATCTCACCCAGTACTTC; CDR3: CASSEATLADLTQYF
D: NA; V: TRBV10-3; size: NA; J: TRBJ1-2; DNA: TGTGCCATCAGTGAGGGGACCGGGACTTACTATGGCTACACCTTC; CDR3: CAISEGTGTYYGYTF
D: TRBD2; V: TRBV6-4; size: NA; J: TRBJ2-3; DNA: TGTGCCAGCAGAGCCGGGACTAGCGACACAGATACGCAGTATTTT; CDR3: CASRAGTSDTDTQYF